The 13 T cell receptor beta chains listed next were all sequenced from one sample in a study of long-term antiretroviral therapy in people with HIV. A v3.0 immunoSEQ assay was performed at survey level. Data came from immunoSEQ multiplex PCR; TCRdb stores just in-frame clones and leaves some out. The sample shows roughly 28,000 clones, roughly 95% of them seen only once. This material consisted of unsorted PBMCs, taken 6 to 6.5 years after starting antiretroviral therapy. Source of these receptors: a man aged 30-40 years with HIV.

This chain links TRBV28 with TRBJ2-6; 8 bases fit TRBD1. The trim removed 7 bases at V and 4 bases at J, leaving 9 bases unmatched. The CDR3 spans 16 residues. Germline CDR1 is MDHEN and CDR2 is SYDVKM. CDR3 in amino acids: CASNSLRGRGANVLTF. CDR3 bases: TGTGCCAGCAACTCACTCAGGGGGCGAGGGGCCAACGTCCTGACTTTC.

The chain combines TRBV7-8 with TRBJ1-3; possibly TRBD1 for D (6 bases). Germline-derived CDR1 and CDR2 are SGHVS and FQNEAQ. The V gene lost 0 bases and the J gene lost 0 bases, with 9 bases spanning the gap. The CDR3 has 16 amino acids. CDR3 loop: CASSLADRISGNTIYF. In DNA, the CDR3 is TGTGCCAGCAGCTTAGCCGACAGGATCTCTGGAAACACCATATATTTT.

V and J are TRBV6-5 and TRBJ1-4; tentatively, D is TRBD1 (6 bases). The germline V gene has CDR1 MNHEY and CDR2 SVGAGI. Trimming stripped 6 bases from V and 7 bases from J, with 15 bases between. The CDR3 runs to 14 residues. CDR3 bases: TGTGCCAGCAGGCCAGGGGTTGGGAGTGAAAAACTGTTTTTT. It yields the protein CASRPGVGSEKLFF.

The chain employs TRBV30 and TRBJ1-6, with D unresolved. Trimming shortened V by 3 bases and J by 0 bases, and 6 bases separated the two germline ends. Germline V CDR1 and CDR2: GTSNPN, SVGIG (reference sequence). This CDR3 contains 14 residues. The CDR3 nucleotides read TGTGCCTGGAGCCTAGACTCCTATAATTCACCCCTCCACTTT. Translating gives CAWSLDSYNSPLHF. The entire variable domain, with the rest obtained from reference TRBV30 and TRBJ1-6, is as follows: SQTIHQWPATLVQPVGSPLSLECTVEGTSNPNLYWYRQAAGRGLQLLFYSVGIGQISSEVPQNLSASRPQDRQFILSSKKLLLSDSGFYLCAWSLDSYNSPLHFGNGTRLTVT.

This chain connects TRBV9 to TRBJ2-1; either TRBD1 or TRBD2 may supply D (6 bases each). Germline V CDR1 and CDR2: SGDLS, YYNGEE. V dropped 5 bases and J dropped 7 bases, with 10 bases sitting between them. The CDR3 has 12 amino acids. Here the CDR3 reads CASSGGGNEQFF. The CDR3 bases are TGTGCCAGCAGTGGAGGGGGGAATGAGCAGTTCTTC.

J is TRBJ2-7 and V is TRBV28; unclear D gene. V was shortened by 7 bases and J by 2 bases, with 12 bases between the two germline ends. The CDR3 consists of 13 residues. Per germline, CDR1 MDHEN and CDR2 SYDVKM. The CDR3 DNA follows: TGTGCCAGCAAATTACCGGATGCCTACGAGCAGTACTTC. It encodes CASKLPDAYEQYF. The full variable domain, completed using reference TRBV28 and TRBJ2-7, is DVKVTQSSRYLVKRTGEKVFLECVQDMDHENMFWYRQDPGLGLRLIYFSYDVKMKEKGDIPEGYSVSREKKERFSLILESASTNQTSMYLCASKLPDAYEQYFGPGTRLTVT.

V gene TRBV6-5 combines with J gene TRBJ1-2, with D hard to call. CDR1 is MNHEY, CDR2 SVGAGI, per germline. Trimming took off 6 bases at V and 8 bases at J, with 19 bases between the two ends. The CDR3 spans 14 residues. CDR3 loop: CASRLDPSSPGYTF. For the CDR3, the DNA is TGTGCCAGCAGACTGGACCCTTCCTCGCCCGGCTACACCTTC.

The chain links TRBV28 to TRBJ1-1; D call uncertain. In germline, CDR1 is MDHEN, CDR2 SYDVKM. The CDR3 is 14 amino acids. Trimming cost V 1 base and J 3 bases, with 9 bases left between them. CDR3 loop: CASSLSGLYTEAFF. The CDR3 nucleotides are TGTGCCAGCAGTTTATCGGGGTTGTACACTGAAGCTTTCTTT.

The CDR3 sequence: CASSWVGDYGYTF. The CDR3 nucleotides are TGTGCCAGCAGCTGGGTGGGGGACTATGGCTACACCTTC. The gene calls are TRBV5-6 and TRBJ1-2; the D gene is possibly TRBD1 (5 bases). The CDR3 consists of 13 residues. V was clipped by 3 bases and J by 3 bases, with 9 bases between them. The germline gives CDR1 SGHDT, CDR2 YYEEEE.

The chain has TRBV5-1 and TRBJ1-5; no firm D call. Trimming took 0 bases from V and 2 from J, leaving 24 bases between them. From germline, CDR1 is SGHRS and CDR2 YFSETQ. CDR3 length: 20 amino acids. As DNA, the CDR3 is TGCGCCAGCAGCTTGGGGGTAAGTGACGCTTTATTTCTGGGCAATCAGCCCCAGCATTTT. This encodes CASSLGVSDALFLGNQPQHF.

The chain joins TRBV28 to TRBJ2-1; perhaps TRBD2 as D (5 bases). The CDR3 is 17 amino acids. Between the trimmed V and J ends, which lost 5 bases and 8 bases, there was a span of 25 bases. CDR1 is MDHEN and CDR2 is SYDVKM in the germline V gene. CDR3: CASSPLAGGRIGDEQFF. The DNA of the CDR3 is TGTGCCAGCAGTCCCCTAGCTGGTGGGAGAATTGGTGATGAGCAGTTCTTC. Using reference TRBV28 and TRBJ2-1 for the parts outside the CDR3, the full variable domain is DVKVTQSSRYLVKRTGEKVFLECVQDMDHENMFWYRQDPGLGLRLIYFSYDVKMKEKGDIPEGYSVSREKKERFSLILESASTNQTSMYLCASSPLAGGRIGDEQFFGPGTRLTVL.

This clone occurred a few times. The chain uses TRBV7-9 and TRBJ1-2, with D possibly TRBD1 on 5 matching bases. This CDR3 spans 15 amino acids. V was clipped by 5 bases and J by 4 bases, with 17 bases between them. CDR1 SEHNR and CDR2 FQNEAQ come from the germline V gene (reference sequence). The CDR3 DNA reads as TGTGCCAGCAGCAACTCTAGGGACGGAGCCTATGGCTACACCTTC. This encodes CASSNSRDGAYGYTF.

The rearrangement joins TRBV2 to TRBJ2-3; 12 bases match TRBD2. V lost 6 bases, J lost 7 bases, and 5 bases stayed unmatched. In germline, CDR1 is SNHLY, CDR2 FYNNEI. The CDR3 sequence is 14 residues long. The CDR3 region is CASSQTSGSNTQYF. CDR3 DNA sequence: TGTGCCAGCAGCCAGACTAGCGGGAGTAATACGCAGTATTTT. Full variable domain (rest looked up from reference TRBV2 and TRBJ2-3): EPEVTQTPSHQVTQMGQEVILRCVPISNHLYFYWYRQILGQKVEFLVSFYNNEISEKSEIFDDQFSVERPDGSNFTLKIRSTKLEDSAMYFCASSQTSGSNTQYFGPGTRLTVL.